Only a few counts were recorded for the clone carrying this T cell receptor beta chain. Antigen: not known. This entry comes from a study of response to subunit inactivated influenza vaccine. Notes on the study in general: The authors offered the suggestion that each seasonal influenza vaccination recruits few new T cells.

Germline V gene sequence: CDR1 SNHLY, CDR2 FYNNEI. V gave up 9 bases and J gave up 1 base; unmatched junction bases: 7. There are 14 residues in the CDR3. TCRdb re-analysed the RT-PCR reads in MiXCR, keeping a single row per CDR3 protein. The repertoire holds approximately 310,000 distinct CDR3 sequences, with roughly 22% as singletons. This receptor was identified in a man aged 50 to 75 who received an inactivated influenza vaccine. The rearrangement joins TRBV2 to TRBJ2-3; TRBD2 matches 7 bases. Here the sequenced sample was PBMCs from blood, taken about 20 months after vaccination. The CDR3 DNA is TGTGCCAGAGGGCGGGGGACCCGCACAGATACGCAGTATTTT. Amino acid sequence: CARGRGTRTDTQYF.